This T cell receptor beta chain was found in a study of T cell responses to AZD1222 COVID-19 vaccine. Across the study: Second-dose timings of about 4 or about 12 weeks were pooled. Study-wide results and caveats: Spike-specific TCR breadth and depth were elevated following two AZD1222 doses.

Libraries were prepared by immunoSEQ multiplex PCR; TCRdb keeps only in-frame clonotypes and omits some of them. The sample contains 120,000 to 150,000 clones, 90% to 95% of which appear only once. The CDR3 has 18 amino acids. Looked up from germline, CDR1 is SEHNR and CDR2 is FQNEAQ (reference sequence). Trimming removed 5 bases from V and 2 bases from J; junction bases left unmatched: 10. Turning to this clone: Its matching antigen is unknown.

V is TRBV7-9 and J is TRBJ2-1, with 12 bases that match TRBD2. The sequence was collected from an adult in good health. The sequencing here drew on peripheral blood, taken on day 0 of AZD1222 vaccination. CDR3 in DNA: TGTGCCAGCAGCCCCTCGGGGCTAGCGGGAGGGACCTACAATGAGCAGTTCTTC. Translated: CASSPSGLAGGTYNEQFF.